Detailed here is one TCR beta chain. These data are taken from a study of blood T cell repertoires in COVID-19. Study information: Collection of acute and convalescent COVID-19 samples took place in the United States, Italy and Spain.

Germline-derived CDR1 and CDR2 are SGHAT and FQNNGV. The CDR3 has 15 residues. V lost 0 bases, J lost 5 bases, and 10 bases lay in between. The table came from immunoSEQ multiplex PCR; TCRdb's copy has only in-frame clones and leaves some out. The table has roughly 260,000 clones, 65% to 80% seen once; the top ten hold approximately 4%. Sequenced: peripheral blood. This sequence originates from a woman between 35 and 50 years old with active or convalescent COVID-19. The rearrangement joins TRBV11-2 to TRBJ1-4, with unresolved D. The CDR3 sequence is CASSLEVGDNEKLFF. For the CDR3, the DNA is TGTGCCAGCAGCTTAGAGGTCGGAGACAATGAAAAACTGTTTTTT.